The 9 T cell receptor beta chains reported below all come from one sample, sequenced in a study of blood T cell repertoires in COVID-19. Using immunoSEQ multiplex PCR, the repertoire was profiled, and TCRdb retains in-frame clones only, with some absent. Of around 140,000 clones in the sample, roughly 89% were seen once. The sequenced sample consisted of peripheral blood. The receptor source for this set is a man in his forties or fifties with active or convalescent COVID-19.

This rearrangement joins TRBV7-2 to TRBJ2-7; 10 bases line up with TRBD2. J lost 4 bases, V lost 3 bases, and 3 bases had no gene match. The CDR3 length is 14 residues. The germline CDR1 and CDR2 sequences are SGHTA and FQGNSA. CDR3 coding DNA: TGTGCCAGCAGCTTTAGCGGGGGGCAGTACGAGCAGTACTTC. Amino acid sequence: CASSFSGGQYEQYF.

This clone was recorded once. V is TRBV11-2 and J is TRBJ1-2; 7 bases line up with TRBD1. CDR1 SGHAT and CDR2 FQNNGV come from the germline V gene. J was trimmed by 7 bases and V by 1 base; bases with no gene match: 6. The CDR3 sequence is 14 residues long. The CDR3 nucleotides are TGTGCCAGCAGCTTAGGGGGGACAGCTGGTGGCTACACCTTC. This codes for CASSLGGTAGGYTF.

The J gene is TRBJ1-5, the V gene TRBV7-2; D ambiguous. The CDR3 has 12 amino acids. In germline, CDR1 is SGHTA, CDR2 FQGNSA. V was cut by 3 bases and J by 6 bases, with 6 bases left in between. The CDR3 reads CASSFPSQPQHF. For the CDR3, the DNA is TGTGCCAGCAGCTTTCCCTCTCAGCCCCAGCATTTT.

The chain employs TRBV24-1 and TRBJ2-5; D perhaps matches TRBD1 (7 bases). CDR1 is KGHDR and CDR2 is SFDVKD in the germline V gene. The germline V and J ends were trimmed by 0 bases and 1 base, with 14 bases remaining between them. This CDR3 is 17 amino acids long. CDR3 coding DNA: TGTGCCACCAGTGATTTGAGGGCGGGACAGAGCCAAGAGACCCAGTACTTC. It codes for CATSDLRAGQSQETQYF.

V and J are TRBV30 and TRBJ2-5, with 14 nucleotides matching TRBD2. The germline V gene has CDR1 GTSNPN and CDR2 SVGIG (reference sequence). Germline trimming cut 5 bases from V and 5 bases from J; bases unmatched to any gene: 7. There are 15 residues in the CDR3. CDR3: CAWGLAGGQGETQYF. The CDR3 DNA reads TGTGCCTGGGGACTAGCGGGGGGCCAGGGGGAGACCCAGTACTTC. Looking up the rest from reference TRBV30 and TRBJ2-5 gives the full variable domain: SQTIHQWPATLVQPVGSPLSLECTVEGTSNPNLYWYRQAAGRGLQLLFYSVGIGQISSEVPQNLSASRPQDRQFILSSKKLLLSDSGFYLCAWGLAGGQGETQYFGPGTRLLVL.

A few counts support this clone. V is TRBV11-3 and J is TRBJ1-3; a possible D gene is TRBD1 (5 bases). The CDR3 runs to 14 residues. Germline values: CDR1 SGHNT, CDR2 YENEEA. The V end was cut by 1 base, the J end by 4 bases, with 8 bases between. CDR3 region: CASSLAGFGNTIYF. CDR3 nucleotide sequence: TGTGCCAGCAGCTTAGCAGGGTTCGGAAACACCATATATTTT.

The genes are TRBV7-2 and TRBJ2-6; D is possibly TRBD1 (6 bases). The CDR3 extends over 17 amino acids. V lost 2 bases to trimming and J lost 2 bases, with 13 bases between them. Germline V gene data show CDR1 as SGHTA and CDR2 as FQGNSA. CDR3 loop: CASSLTGLFTGANVLTF. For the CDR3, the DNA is TGTGCCAGCAGCTTAACAGGGCTTTTTACTGGGGCCAACGTCCTGACTTTC.

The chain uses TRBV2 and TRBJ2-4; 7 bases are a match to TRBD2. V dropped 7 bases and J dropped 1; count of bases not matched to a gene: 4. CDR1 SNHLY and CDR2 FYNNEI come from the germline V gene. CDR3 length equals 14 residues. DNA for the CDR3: TGTGCCAGCACCGTCGGGAGGGCCAAAAACATTCAGTACTTC. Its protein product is CASTVGRAKNIQYF.

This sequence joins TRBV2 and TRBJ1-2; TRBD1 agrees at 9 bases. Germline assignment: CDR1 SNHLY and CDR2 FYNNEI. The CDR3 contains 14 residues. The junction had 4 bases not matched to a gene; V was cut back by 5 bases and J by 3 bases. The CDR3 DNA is TGTGCCAGCAGTTACACAGGGGGCGACTATGGCTACACCTTC. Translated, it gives CASSYTGGDYGYTF. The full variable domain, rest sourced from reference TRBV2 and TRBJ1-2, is EPEVTQTPSHQVTQMGQEVILRCVPISNHLYFYWYRQILGQKVEFLVSFYNNEISEKSEIFDDQFSVERPDGSNFTLKIRSTKLEDSAMYFCASSYTGGDYGYTFGSGTRLTVV.